One and the same sample provided the 25 T cell receptor beta chains below, sequenced in a study of yellow fever vaccine responses in identical twins. TCRdb re-called the RT-PCR reads with MiXCR, one entry per CDR3 protein. The repertoire holds about 21,000 distinct CDR3 sequences, roughly 80% seen once, with roughly 5% in the top ten. Here the sequenced sample was T cells from blood (PBMCs), unsorted or a sorted subset (not recorded which), taken before or after yellow fever vaccination (not recorded which). Source of these receptors: a woman under 30 who received the yellow fever vaccine.

This clonotype was recorded a few times. The chain has TRBV11-2 and TRBJ2-1; D possibly corresponds to TRBD1 (5 bases). Germline V CDR1 and CDR2: SGHAT, FQNNGV. This CDR3 spans 15 amino acids. V was trimmed by 1 base and J by 8 bases, leaving 15 bases between them. The CDR3 DNA follows: TGTGCCAGCAGCTTAGGTAGGGCAGGGTTGGATGAGCAGTTCTTC. Its protein is CASSLGRAGLDEQFF.

The V gene is TRBV29-1, the J gene TRBJ1-1, with TRBD1 matching 12 bases. The V segment lost 4 bases and the J segment 6 bases; nucleotides outside the gene matches: 3. The CDR3 contains 13 residues. Germline assignment: CDR1 SQVTM and CDR2 ANQGSEA. CDR3 nucleotide sequence: TGCAGCGTTGCCGGGACAGGGGGCGCTGAAGCTTTCTTT. As protein: CSVAGTGGAEAFF.

The J gene is TRBJ1-1, the V gene TRBV28; TRBD1 matches at 8 bases. The trim removed 5 bases at V and 6 bases at J, leaving 8 bases unmatched. CDR1 and CDR2 from the germline V gene are MDHEN and SYDVKM. The CDR3 is made up of 14 amino acids. The DNA of the CDR3 is TGTGCCAGCAGTGTCCGACAGGGGAGAGCTGAAGCTTTCTTT. It specifies CASSVRQGRAEAFF.

The chain uses TRBV3-1 and TRBJ2-4; D uncertain. V lost 1 base and J lost 0, with 7 bases in between. The length of the CDR3 is 15 residues. Germline V gene lookup returns CDR1 LGHDT and CDR2 YNNKEL (reference sequence). CDR3 sequence (DNA): TGTGCCAGCAGCCAAGTGACCGGAGCCAAAAACATTCAGTACTTC. Amino acid sequence: CASSQVTGAKNIQYF.

The chain carries TRBV11-2 and TRBJ2-7; no firm D call. Germline V gene lookup returns CDR1 SGHAT and CDR2 FQNNGV. The CDR3 runs 15 residues. V was pared by 5 bases and J by 3 bases, with 17 bases between. The chain's CDR3 is CASSPRRSSRYEQYF. The CDR3 nucleotides are TGTGCCAGCAGCCCCAGGCGGTCTTCACGCTACGAGCAGTACTTC.

Note on this clonotype: An end of the junction differs from the germline gene, which may be a read error. The J gene is TRBJ1-4, the V gene TRBV2, with D unresolved. The CDR3 is made up of 13 amino acids. Germline V gene lookup returns CDR1 SNHLY and CDR2 FYNNEI. CDR3: CASSERWQEKLFF. The CDR3 region has the DNA TGTGCCAGCAGTGAAAGGTGGCAGGAAAAACTGTTTTTC.

V gene TRBV4-3 combines with J gene TRBJ2-1; D gene unclear. CDR1 and CDR2 from the germline V gene are LGHNA and YSLEER. The CDR3 extends over 16 amino acids. The V end was cut by 2 bases, the J end by 4 bases, with 15 bases between. CDR3 protein: CASSQIPGDVYNEQFF. The DNA for the CDR3 is TGCGCCAGCAGCCAAATACCTGGGGATGTATACAATGAGCAGTTCTTC.

This chain links TRBV13 with TRBJ2-5, with 9 bases matching TRBD2. The ends lost 7 bases at V and 2 bases at J; junction bases unmatched: 5. The CDR3 covers 14 residues. The V gene's germline CDR1 is PRHDT and CDR2 FYEKMQ (reference sequence). The CDR3 DNA is TGTGCCAGCATTCCGACTAGCGGACAAGAGACCCAGTACTTC. It is translated as CASIPTSGQETQYF.

The CDR3 region has the DNA TGTGCCAGCAGTGCAACCGGGGACAGACGCACAGATACGCAGTATTTT. Translating it yields CASSATGDRRTDTQYF. J is TRBJ2-3 and V is TRBV2; TRBD1 matches 7 bases. V was clipped by 4 bases and J by 1 base; unmatched bases: 8. The CDR3 is 16 residues long. From germline, CDR1 is SNHLY and CDR2 FYNNEI. Looking up the rest from reference TRBV2 and TRBJ2-3 gives the full variable domain: EPEVTQTPSHQVTQMGQEVILRCVPISNHLYFYWYRQILGQKVEFLVSFYNNEISEKSEIFDDQFSVERPDGSNFTLKIRSTKLEDSAMYFCASSATGDRRTDTQYFGPGTRLTVL.

The V gene is TRBV5-1, the J gene TRBJ2-1, with 7 bases identical to TRBD2. Per the germline V gene, CDR1 is SGHRS and CDR2 is YFSETQ. V lost 2 bases and J lost 4; bases outside the gene matches: 3. This CDR3 region has 14 residues. This CDR3 is CASSFRREYNEQFF. CDR3 sequence (DNA): TGCGCCAGCAGCTTCAGGCGGGAGTACAATGAGCAGTTCTTC.

The V gene is TRBV29-1, the J gene TRBJ2-5; D is unresolved. This CDR3 comprises 11 residues. The V gene lost 1 base and the J gene lost 13 bases, with 13 bases spanning the gap. From germline, CDR1 is SQVTM and CDR2 ANQGSEA. The chain's CDR3 is CSVEAEGSGYF. The CDR3 DNA follows: TGCAGCGTTGAAGCTGAAGGATCCGGGTACTTC.

V is TRBV12-3 or TRBV12-4 and J is TRBJ1-5; 7 bases are shared with TRBD1. This CDR3 contains 14 residues. V trimming: 6 bases; J trimming: 5 bases; junction bases outside the gene matches: 7. The CDR3: CASSSTGRDQPQHF. DNA for the CDR3: TGTGCCAGCAGCTCGACAGGGAGGGATCAGCCCCAGCATTTT.

The chain has TRBV18 and TRBJ2-7; TRBD1 matches at 8 bases. V was pared by 4 bases and J by 3 bases, with 5 bases of the junction left unmatched. CDR1 is KGHSH, CDR2 LQKENI, per germline. The length of the CDR3 is 14 residues. The CDR3 region has the DNA TGTGCCAGCTCACTAGGGACAGGCCTCTACGAGCAGTACGTC. It encodes CASSLGTGLYEQYV.

This chain connects TRBV6-4 to TRBJ1-1; maybe TRBD1 (6 bases). The CDR3 covers 13 residues. Germline lookup yields CDR1 MRHNA and CDR2 SNTAGT. Trimming stripped 10 bases from V and 2 bases from J, with 14 bases between. CDR3 protein: CATKDSFNTEAFF. CDR3 coding DNA: TGTGCCACCAAGGACAGTTTTAACACTGAAGCTTTCTTT.

CDR3 in DNA: TGTGCCAGCAGCTGGGACAGCAATGAGCAGTTCTTC. Residues: CASSWDSNEQFF. The chain uses TRBV5-5 and TRBJ2-1; TRBD1 agrees at 7 bases. CDR1 and CDR2 from the germline V gene are SGHKS and YYEKEE (reference sequence). V was clipped by 3 bases and J by 6 bases; unmatched bases: 0. This CDR3 has 12 residues.

V usage is TRBV10-3 and J usage is TRBJ2-7; D is unresolved. Deletions cut 0 bases from V and 5 bases from J, with 8 bases between. From germline, CDR1 is ENHRY and CDR2 SYGVKD. The CDR3 is 13 amino acids. The CDR3 region is CAISESRYNEQYF. The CDR3, as DNA: TGTGCCATCAGTGAGTCGCGCTATAACGAGCAGTACTTC.

This rearrangement joins TRBV2 to TRBJ2-7; D possibly corresponds to TRBD1 (6 bases). Germline V CDR1 and CDR2: SNHLY, FYNNEI. The CDR3 has 16 residues. Trimming took 2 bases from V and 0 from J, leaving 14 bases between them. CDR3 amino acids: CASSEWGPDLSYEQYF. In DNA form, the CDR3 reads TGTGCCAGCAGTGAATGGGGGCCAGACCTCTCCTACGAGCAGTACTTC. Full variable domain (remainder filled in from reference TRBV2 and TRBJ2-7): EPEVTQTPSHQVTQMGQEVILRCVPISNHLYFYWYRQILGQKVEFLVSFYNNEISEKSEIFDDQFSVERPDGSNFTLKIRSTKLEDSAMYFCASSEWGPDLSYEQYFGPGTRLTVT.

This chain connects TRBV11-1 to TRBJ2-7; D is possibly TRBD2 (5 bases). The CDR3 has 12 amino acids. Germline V gives CDR1 SGHAT, CDR2 FQDESV (reference sequence). Trimming stripped 5 bases from V and 4 bases from J, with 9 bases between. The CDR3 loop is CASSEADYEQYV. As DNA, the CDR3 is TGTGCCAGCAGCGAAGCGGATTACGAGCAGTACGTC.

V and J are TRBV11-1 and TRBJ2-1; a weak D match, TRBD1 (6 bases). Trimming removed 6 bases at V and 5 bases at J, with 14 bases between. CDR1 is SGHAT, CDR2 FQDESV, per germline (reference sequence). The CDR3 runs 14 residues. This CDR3 is CASRPTGPNNEQFF. The CDR3 region has the DNA TGTGCCAGCAGACCTACAGGGCCGAACAATGAGCAGTTCTTC.

This clonotype has just one count. The chain links TRBV29-1 to TRBJ2-7; 7 nucleotides align to TRBD1. The CDR3 loop spans 11 amino acids. Germline values: CDR1 SQVTM, CDR2 ANQGSEA. J gave up 6 bases and V 4 bases, and 3 bases lay outside the gene matches. The DNA of the CDR3 is TGCAGCGTTGTTTCAGGGGGCGAGCAGTACGTC. Its protein product is CSVVSGGEQYV.

The chain recombines TRBV20-1 with TRBJ2-7; TRBD2 matches 8 bases. The CDR3 consists of 14 residues. Germline CDR1 DFQATT, CDR2 SNEGSKA (reference sequence). With V trimmed by 0 bases and J by 3 bases, 4 bases remained unmatched. The CDR3 DNA reads TGCAGTGCTAGAGATAGACTAGCGAACTACGAGCAGTACTTC. This sequence encodes CSARDRLANYEQYF.

The chain combines TRBV29-1 with TRBJ1-1, with 12 bases aligning to TRBD1. The CDR3 contains 14 residues. V gave up 3 bases and J gave up 5 bases; unmatched junction bases: 4. Germline V gives CDR1 SQVTM, CDR2 ANQGSEA. The CDR3 protein is CSVEGQGARTEAFF. CDR3 in DNA: TGCAGCGTTGAGGGACAGGGGGCGCGGACTGAAGCTTTCTTT.

DNA for the CDR3: TGTGCCAGCAGTTTTAATGGTTACGAGCAGTACGTC. Translated: CASSFNGYEQYV. This chain uses TRBV12-3 or TRBV12-4 with TRBJ2-7; D call uncertain. Trimming removed 3 bases from V and 4 bases from J, with 7 bases in between. The CDR3 contains 12 residues.

The V gene is TRBV11-2, the J gene TRBJ2-5; D unresolved. V dropped 1 base and J dropped 5 bases, with 11 bases sitting between them. In germline, CDR1 is SGHAT, CDR2 FQNNGV. The length of the CDR3 is 14 residues. DNA for the CDR3: TGTGCCAGCAGCTTAGTTCTGACGGAGGAGACCCAGTACTTC. Protein product: CASSLVLTEETQYF.

V and J are TRBV12-3 or TRBV12-4 and TRBJ2-3; 7 bases agree with TRBD1. The CDR3 spans 16 residues. The V gene end was trimmed by 6 bases and the J gene end by 0 bases; junction bases not matched to a gene: 9. The CDR3 loop reads CASSHDRAVSTDTQYF. CDR3 DNA sequence: TGTGCCAGCAGCCATGACAGGGCGGTTAGCACAGATACGCAGTATTTT.